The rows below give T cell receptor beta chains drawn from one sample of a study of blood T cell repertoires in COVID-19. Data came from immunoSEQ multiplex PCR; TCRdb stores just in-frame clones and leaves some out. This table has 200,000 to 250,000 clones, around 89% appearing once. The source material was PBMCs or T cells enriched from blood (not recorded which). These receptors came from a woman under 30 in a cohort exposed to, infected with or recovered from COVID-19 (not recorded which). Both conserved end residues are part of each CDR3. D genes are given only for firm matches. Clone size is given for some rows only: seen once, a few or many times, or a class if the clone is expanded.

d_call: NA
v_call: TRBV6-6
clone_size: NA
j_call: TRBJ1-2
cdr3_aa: CASTYGYKQANYGYTF

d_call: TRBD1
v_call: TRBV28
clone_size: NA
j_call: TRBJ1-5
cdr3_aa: CASTGTALDQPQHF

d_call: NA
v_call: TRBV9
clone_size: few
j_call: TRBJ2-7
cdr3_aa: CASSASWTAAYEQYF

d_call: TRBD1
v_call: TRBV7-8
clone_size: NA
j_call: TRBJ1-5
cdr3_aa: CASSLGDRVQPQHF

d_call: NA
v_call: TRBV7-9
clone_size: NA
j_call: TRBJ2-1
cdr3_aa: CASSLRSGPNEQFF

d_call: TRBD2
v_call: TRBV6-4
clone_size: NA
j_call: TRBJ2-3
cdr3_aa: CASSDSAGGGADTQYF

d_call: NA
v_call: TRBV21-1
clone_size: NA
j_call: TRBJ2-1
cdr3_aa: CASSKVGLAGGPSYNEQFF

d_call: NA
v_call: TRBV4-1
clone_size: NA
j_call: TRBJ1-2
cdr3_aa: CASSPQAGARYGYTF

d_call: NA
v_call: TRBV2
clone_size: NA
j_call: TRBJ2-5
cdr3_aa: CASSGEVETQYF

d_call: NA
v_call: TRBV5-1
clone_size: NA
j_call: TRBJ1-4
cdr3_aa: CASSLLPGGANEKLFF

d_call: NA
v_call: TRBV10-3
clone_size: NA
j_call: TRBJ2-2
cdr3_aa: CAIALDPNTGELFF

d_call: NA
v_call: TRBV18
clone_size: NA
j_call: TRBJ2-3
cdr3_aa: CASSPPILRTDTQYF

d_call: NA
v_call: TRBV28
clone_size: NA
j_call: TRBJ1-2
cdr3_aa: CASTTGGRPGYTF

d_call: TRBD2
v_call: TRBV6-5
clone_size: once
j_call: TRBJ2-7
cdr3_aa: CASSRRLAPTYEQYF

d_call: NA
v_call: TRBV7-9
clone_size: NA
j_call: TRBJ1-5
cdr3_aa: CASSPRGDQPQHF

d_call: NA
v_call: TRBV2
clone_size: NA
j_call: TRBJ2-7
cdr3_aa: CASSGGVPGYEQYF

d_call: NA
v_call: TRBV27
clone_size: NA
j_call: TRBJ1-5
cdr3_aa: CASSFGGSNQPQHF

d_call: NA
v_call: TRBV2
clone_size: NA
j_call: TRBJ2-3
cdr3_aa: CASSRTSTGEEQYF

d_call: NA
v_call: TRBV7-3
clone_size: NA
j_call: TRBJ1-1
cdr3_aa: CASSFSRADTEAFF

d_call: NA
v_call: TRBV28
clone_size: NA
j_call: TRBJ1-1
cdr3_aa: CASSFYSAPEAFF

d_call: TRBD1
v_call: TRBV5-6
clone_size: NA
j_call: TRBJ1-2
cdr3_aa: CASSLAGQEHGYTF